This TCR beta chain was found in a study of blood T cell repertoires in COVID-19. Study details: T cells, B-cell-depleted T cells, or PBMCs provided the cDNA or gDNA that served as material.

Germline V gene lookup returns CDR1 MNHEY and CDR2 SVGAGI. V dropped 6 bases and J dropped 0 bases, with 8 bases sitting between them. CDR3 length equals 13 residues. Clones were sequenced by immunoSEQ multiplex PCR, and TCRdb holds only the in-frame ones, with some missing. Found here are approximately 280,000 clones, 89% of them singletons; the top ten hold roughly an eighth. The sample was peripheral blood. The rearrangement joins TRBV6-5 to TRBJ1-1; D remains ambiguous. The sequence was collected from a woman in her fifties or sixties with acute or convalescent COVID-19. The CDR3 sequence: CASSGEVNTEAFF. As DNA, the CDR3 is TGTGCCAGCAGCGGGGAGGTGAACACTGAAGCTTTCTTT.